This TCR beta chain was sequenced during a study of cytomegalovirus exposure and HLA in healthy donors. The study ran its PCR with 60 Vbeta and 13 Jbeta primers. Measured with immunoSEQ multiplex PCR; TCRdb has only the in-frame clones, and not every one. The sample has 200,000 or so clones, more than 65% seen once. This CDR3 comprises 16 residues. V was pared by 0 bases and J by 7 bases, with 7 bases of the junction left unmatched. CDR1 and CDR2 from the germline V gene are LNHNV and YYDKDF (reference sequence). Sequencing input: PBMCs. V gene TRBV15 combines with J gene TRBJ1-5; 9 positions match TRBD1. This clonotype originated in a woman aged 25 to 39 in good health and CMV-seropositive. CDR3 residues: CATSRDRGQGGQPQHF. Here the CDR3 DNA reads TGTGCCACCAGCAGAGATAGGGGACAGGGTGGACAGCCCCAGCATTTT. Full variable domain (remainder filled in from reference TRBV15 and TRBJ1-5): DAMVIQNPRYQVTQFGKPVTLSCSQTLNHNVMYWYQQKSSQAPKLLFHYYDKDFNNEADTPDNFQSRRPNTSFCFLDIRSPGLGDTAMYLCATSRDRGQGGQPQHFGDGTRLSIL.